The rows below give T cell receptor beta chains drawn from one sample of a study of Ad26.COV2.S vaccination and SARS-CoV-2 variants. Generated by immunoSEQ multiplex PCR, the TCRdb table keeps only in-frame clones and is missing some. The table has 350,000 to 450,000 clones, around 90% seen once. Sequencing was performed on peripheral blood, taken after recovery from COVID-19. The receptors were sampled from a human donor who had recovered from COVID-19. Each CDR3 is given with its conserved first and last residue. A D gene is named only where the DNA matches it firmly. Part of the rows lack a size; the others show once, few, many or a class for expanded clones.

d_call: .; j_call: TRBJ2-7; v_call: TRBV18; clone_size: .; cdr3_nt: TGTGCCAGCTCGCTGGTGAGCGGGCGGAACAACTACGAGCAGTACTTC; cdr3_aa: CASSLVSGRNNYEQYF
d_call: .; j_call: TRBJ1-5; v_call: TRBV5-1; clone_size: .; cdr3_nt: TGCGCCAGCAGCTTGTCGGTCAATGGTCAGCCCCAGCATTTT; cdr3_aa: CASSLSVNGQPQHF
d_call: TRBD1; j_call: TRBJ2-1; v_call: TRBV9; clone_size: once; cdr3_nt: TGTGCCAGCAGCGGGGGAAAGACCTCGGACAGGCCCAAGGGTGATGAGCAGTTCTTC; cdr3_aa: CASSGGKTSDRPKGDEQFF
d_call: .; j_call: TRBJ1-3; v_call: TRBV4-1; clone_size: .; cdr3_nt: TGCGCCAGCAGCCAAGAAGGGGGGGCCCATCTCTCTGGAAACACCATATATTTT; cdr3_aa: CASSQEGGAHLSGNTIYF
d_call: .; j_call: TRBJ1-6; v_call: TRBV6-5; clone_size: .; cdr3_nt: TGTGCCAGCACTCCACACAGCCTGGGTTCACCCCTCCACTTT; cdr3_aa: CASTPHSLGSPLHF
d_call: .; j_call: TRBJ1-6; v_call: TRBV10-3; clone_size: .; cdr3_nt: TGTGCCATCAGTGACGTCGGCACAGGGATTACACCCCTCCACTTT; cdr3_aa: CAISDVGTGITPLHF
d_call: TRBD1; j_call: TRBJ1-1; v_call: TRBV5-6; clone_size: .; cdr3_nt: TGTGCCAGCAGCAGCAGGGACAGGGGGCCTGAAGCTTTCTTT; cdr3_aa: CASSSRDRGPEAFF
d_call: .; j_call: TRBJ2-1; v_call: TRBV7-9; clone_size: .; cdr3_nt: TGTGCCAGCAGCTTAGCTGAGGGACTTGAGCAGTTCTTC; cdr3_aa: CASSLAEGLEQFF
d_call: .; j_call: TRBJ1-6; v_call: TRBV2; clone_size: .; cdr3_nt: TGTGCCAGCAGTGTCCCCAGCGGACGGAATAATTCACCCCTCCACTTT; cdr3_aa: CASSVPSGRNNSPLHF
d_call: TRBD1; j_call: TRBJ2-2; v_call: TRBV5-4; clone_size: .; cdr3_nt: TGTGCCAGCAGCTTCCAGGGGGTGAACACCGGGGAGCTGTTTTTT; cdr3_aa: CASSFQGVNTGELFF
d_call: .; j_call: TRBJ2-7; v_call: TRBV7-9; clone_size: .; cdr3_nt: TGTGCCAGCAGCTTGGGTCAGCCGAACTCCTACGAGCAGTACTTC; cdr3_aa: CASSLGQPNSYEQYF
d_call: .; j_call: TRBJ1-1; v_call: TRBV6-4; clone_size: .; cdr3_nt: TGTGCCAGCAGTGTCTCAGTAAACACTGAAGCTTTCTTT; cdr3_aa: CASSVSVNTEAFF
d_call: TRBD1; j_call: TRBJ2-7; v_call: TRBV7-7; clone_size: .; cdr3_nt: TGTGCCAGCAGCTCCCGGGACAGGTGGTCTATCGAGCAGTACTTC; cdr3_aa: CASSSRDRWSIEQYF
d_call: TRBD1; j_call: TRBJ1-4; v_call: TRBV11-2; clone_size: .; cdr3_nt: TGTGCCAGCAGCTTAAACAGGGGGTATGAAAAACTGTTTTTT; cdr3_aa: CASSLNRGYEKLFF
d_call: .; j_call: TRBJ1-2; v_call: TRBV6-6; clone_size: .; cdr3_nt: TGTGCCAGCAGTTACTCGACGGGACACCTTCGCTATGGCTACACCTTC; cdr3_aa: CASSYSTGHLRYGYTF
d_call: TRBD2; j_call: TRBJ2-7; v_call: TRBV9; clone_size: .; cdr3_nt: TGTGCCAGCAGCGTCGGGACTAATCCCTACGAGCAGTACTTC; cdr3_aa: CASSVGTNPYEQYF
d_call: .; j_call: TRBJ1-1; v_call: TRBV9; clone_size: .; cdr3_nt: TGTGCCAGCAGCGCGGGAGAGGGGATGAACACTGAAGCTTTCTTT; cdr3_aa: CASSAGEGMNTEAFF
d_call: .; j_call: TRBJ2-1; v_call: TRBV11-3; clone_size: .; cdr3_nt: TGTGCCAGCAGCCGGGGGAATGAGCAGTTCTTC; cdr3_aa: CASSRGNEQFF
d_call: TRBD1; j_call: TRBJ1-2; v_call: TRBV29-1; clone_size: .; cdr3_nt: TGCAGCGGGGGGGACAGTTATGGCTACACCTTC; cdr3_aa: CSGGDSYGYTF
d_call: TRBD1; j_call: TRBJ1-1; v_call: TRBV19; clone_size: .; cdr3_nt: TGTGCCAGTAGTATCGTGACAGGGAATGAGGCTTTCTTT; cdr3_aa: CASSIVTGNEAFF
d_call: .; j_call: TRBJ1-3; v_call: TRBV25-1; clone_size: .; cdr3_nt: TGTGCCAGCAGCCCGTTAGGGGGGGGGCCCGGCTCTGGAAACACCATATATTTT; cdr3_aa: CASSPLGGGPGSGNTIYF
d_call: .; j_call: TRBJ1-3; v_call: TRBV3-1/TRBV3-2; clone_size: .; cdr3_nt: TGTGCCAGCAGCCAGACGCCCTCTGGAAACACCATATATTTT; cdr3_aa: CASSQTPSGNTIYF
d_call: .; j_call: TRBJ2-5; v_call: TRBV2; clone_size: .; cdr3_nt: TGTGCCAGCAAAGAAGGATACCAAGAGACCCAGTACTTC; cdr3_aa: CASKEGYQETQYF
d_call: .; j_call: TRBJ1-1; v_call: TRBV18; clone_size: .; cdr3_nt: TGTGCCAGCTCACCTATCATACTTGGGAGCATGAACACTGAAGCTTTCTTT; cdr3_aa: CASSPIILGSMNTEAFF
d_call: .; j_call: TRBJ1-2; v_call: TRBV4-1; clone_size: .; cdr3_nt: TGCGCCAGCAGCCAAGATCTGCCCCAGGGCCTCTATGGCTACACCTTC; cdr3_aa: CASSQDLPQGLYGYTF
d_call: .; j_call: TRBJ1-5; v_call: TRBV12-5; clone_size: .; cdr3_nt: TGTGCTAGTATGGGTAGCAATCAGCCCCAGCATTTT; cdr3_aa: CASMGSNQPQHF
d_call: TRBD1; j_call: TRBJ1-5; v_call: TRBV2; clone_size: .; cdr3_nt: TGTGCCAGCAGTGACGGGACAGGGTTAAGTCATCAGCCCCAGCATTTT; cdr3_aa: CASSDGTGLSHQPQHF
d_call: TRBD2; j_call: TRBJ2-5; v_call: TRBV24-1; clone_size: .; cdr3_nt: TGTGCCACCAGTGAGGGGGGGGAGACCCAGTACTTC; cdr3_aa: CATSEGGETQYF
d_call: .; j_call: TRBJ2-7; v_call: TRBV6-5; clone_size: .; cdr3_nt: TGTGCCAGCAGAAAGGACGCTTACGAGCAGTACTTC; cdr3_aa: CASRKDAYEQYF
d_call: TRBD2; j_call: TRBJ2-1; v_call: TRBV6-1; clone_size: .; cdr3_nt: TGTGCCAGCAGTGAAGTCAGCGGGGGCTACAATGAGCAGTTCTTC; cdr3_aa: CASSEVSGGYNEQFF
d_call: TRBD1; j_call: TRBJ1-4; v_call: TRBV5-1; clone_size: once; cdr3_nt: TGCGCCAGCAGCTTGAGAGGTACAGGGGCGAATGAAAAACTGTTTTTT; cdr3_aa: CASSLRGTGANEKLFF
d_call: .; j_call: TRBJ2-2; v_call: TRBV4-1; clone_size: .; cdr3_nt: TGCGCCAGCAAGGGGACCGGGGAGCTGTTTTTT; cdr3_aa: CASKGTGELFF
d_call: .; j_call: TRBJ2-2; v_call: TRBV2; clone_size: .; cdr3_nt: TGTGCCAGCAGGGAGGGACAGTACACCGGGGAGCTGTTTTTT; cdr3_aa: CASREGQYTGELFF
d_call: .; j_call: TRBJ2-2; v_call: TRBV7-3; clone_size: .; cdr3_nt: TGTGCCAGCAGCTTACGTACCCAGGGTACCGGGGAGCTGTTTTTT; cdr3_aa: CASSLRTQGTGELFF
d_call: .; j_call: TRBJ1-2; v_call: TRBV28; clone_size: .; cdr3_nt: TGTGCCAGTAACCTCCGGGCCGATAGATCCTACACCTTC; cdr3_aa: CASNLRADRSYTF
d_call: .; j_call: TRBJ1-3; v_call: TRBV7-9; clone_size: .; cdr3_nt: TGTGCCAGCAGCTTAGGCGTCCGGGAGTCTGGAAACACCATATATTTT; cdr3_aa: CASSLGVRESGNTIYF
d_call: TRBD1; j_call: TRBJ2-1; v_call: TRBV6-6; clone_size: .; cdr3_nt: TGTGCCAGCACCCCAACTAGGGGGCGCAATGAGCAGTTCTTC; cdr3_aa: CASTPTRGRNEQFF
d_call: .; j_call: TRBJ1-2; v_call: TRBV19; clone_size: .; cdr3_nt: TGTGCCAGTAGTATTGCGGTCGGTGGCTACACCTTC; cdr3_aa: CASSIAVGGYTF
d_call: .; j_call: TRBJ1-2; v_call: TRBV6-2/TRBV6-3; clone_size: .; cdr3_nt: TGTGCCAGCAGTTTTTTTGGTGGCTACACCTTC; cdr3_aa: CASSFFGGYTF
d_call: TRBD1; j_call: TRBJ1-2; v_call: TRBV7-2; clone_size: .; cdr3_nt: TGTGCCAGCAGCTTAAAAAGGACAGGGTTCGACGGCTACACCTTC; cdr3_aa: CASSLKRTGFDGYTF
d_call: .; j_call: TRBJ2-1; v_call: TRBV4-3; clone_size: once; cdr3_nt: TGCGCCAGCAGCCAAGCGGTGACGTCCTACAATGAGCAGTTCTTC; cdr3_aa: CASSQAVTSYNEQFF
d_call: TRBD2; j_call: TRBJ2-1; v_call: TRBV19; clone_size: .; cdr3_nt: TGTGCCAGTAAAACTCCGGGACTAGGGAGAAACAATGAGCAGTTCTTC; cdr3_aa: CASKTPGLGRNNEQFF
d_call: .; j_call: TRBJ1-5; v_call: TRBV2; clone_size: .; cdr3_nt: TGTGCCAGCAGGGGGGGAGGGAACTTGGGCAATCAGCCCCAGCATTTT; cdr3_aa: CASRGGGNLGNQPQHF
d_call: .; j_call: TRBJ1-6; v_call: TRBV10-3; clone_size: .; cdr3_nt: TGTGCCATCAGTGAGACGACAGTCAGCTCCTATAATTCACCCCTCCACTTT; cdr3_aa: CAISETTVSSYNSPLHF
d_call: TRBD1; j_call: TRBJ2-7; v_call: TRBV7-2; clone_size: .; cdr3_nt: TGTGCCAGCAGCCCCCGAAGACCAAACAGGGGGGACTACGAGCAGTACTTC; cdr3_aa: CASSPRRPNRGDYEQYF
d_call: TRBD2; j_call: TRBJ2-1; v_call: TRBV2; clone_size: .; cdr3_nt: TGTGCCAGCAGTGTTCTGCGGGGGGGGATCAATGAGCAGTTCTTC; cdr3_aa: CASSVLRGGINEQFF
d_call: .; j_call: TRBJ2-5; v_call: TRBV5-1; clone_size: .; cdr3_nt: TGCGCCAGCAGCTTGTTTCTTGGCGGGACGGACAGCCGAGATGGGGCCCAGTACTTC; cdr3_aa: CASSLFLGGTDSRDGAQYF
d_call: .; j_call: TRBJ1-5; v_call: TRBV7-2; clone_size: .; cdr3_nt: TGTGCCAGCAGCGTCCGGGACATAGGACAGCCCCAGCATTTT; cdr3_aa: CASSVRDIGQPQHF
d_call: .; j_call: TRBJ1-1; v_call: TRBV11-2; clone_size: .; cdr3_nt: TGTGCCAGCAGCACGAGGGGAACTGAAGCTTTCTTT; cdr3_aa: CASSTRGTEAFF
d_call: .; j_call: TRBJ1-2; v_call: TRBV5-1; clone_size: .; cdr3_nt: TGCGCCAGCAGGGAGGGGGACCCCTCTAACTATGGCTACACCTTC; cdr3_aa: CASREGDPSNYGYTF
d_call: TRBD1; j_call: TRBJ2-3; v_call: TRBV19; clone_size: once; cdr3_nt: TGTGCCAGTAGTCCTACAGGGGACAGCACAGATACGCAGTATTTT; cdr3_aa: CASSPTGDSTDTQYF
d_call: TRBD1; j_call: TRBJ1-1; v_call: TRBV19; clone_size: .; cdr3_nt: TGTGCCAGTAGTTACAGGGGTAGCGGGGTGGACACTGAAGCTTTCTTT; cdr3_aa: CASSYRGSGVDTEAFF
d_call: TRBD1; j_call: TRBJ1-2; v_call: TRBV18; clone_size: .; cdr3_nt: TGTGCCAGCTCACCAGAGGGACAGGTCCCTAACTATGGCTACACCTTC; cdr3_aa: CASSPEGQVPNYGYTF
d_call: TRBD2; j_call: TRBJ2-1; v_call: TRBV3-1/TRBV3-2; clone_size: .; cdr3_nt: TGTGCCAGCAGCCCGCCCGGGACTACTTACAATGAGCAGTTCTTC; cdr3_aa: CASSPPGTTYNEQFF
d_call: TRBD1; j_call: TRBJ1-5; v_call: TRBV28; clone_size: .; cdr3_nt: TGTGCCAGCAGTTTCAGGGGGGGCAATCAGCCCCAGCATTTT; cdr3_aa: CASSFRGGNQPQHF
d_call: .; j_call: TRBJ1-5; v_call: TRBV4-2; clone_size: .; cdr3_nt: TGTGCCAGCAGCCAAGATCAGGGCAATCAGCCCCAGCATTTT; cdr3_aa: CASSQDQGNQPQHF